This T cell receptor (beta chain) was observed in a study of control samples from healthy donors and cancer patients. Assay: immunoSEQ multiplex PCR; the TCRdb copy retains only in-frame clones and omits some. The repertoire has some 130,000 clones, roughly 92% of them found once; the top ten carry 5.5% to 7%. This CDR3 comprises 15 residues. In germline, CDR1 is MNHNS, CDR2 SASEGT. After removal of 0 bases from V and 5 bases from J, the junction contained 4 bases not matched to a gene. The sample comprised blood. V usage is TRBV6-1 and J usage is TRBJ2-7; 10 nucleotides match TRBD1. The TCR comes from a young man in good health. CDR3 nucleotide sequence: TGTGCCAGCAGTGAAGCGGGACAGGGGTTCGACGAGCAGTACTTC. It specifies CASSEAGQGFDEQYF.